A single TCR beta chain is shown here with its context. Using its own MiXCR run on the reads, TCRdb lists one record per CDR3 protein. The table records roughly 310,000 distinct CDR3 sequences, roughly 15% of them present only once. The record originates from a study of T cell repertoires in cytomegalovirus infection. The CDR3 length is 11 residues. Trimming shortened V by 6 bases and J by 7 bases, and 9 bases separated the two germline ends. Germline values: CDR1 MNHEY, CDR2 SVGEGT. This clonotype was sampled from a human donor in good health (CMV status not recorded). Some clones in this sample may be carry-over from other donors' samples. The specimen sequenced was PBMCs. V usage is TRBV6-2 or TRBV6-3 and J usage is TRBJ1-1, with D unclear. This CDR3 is CASSRTFEAFF. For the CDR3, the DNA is TGTGCCAGCAGCCGAACATTTGAAGCTTTCTTT.